Listed below are T cell receptor beta chains from one sample, sequenced in a study of blood T cell repertoires in COVID-19. The method was immunoSEQ multiplex PCR; TCRdb's version includes in-frame clones alone and lacks a portion of them. The table lists hundreds of thousands of clones, 70% to 90% of them singletons, with roughly an eighth in the top ten. Source material: peripheral blood. These receptors came from a woman aged 50 to 65 with COVID-19, enrolled during active disease. Both conserved end residues are part of each CDR3. D genes are given only for firm matches. The size field is filled for only some rows; it gives once, few, many or a size class.

clone_size,v_call,j_call,d_call,cdr3_nt,cdr3_aa
.,TRBV7-2,TRBJ1-4,.,TGTGCCAGCAGCGAAGACAGCTACAATGAAAAACTGTTTTTT,CASSEDSYNEKLFF
.,TRBV19,TRBJ2-7,.,TGTGCCAGTAGTGGAGAGACAGGATCCTACGAGCAGTACTTC,CASSGETGSYEQYF
.,TRBV30,TRBJ2-7,.,TGTGCCTGGGGGCGACAGGCCAGCTCCTACGAGCAGTACTTC,CAWGRQASSYEQYF
.,TRBV7-8,TRBJ1-1,.,TGTGCCAGCAGCTTCGGAGTGGCGCAGGAAGCTTTCTTT,CASSFGVAQEAFF
.,TRBV20-1,TRBJ1-1,TRBD1,TGCAGTGCTAGTCCGGGACAGCCAGCTTTCTTT,CSASPGQPAFF
.,TRBV24-1,TRBJ2-7,TRBD1,TGTGCCACCAGTGGGACAGGGGACTCCTACGAGCAGTACTTC,CATSGTGDSYEQYF
.,TRBV5-6,TRBJ2-3,.,TGTGCCAGCAGCCCGGGTGATCGAGATACGCAGTATTTT,CASSPGDRDTQYF
.,TRBV18,TRBJ1-5,TRBD1,TGTGCCAGCACGACAGGGGGCTGGGAGCCCCAGCATTTT,CASTTGGWEPQHF
.,TRBV3-1/TRBV3-2,TRBJ2-3,.,TGTGCCAGCAGCCACCTAGGAGCGGGTCTAACAGATACGCAGTATTTT,CASSHLGAGLTDTQYF
.,TRBV5-1,TRBJ2-7,.,TGCGCCAGCAGCTTGGAGATCAGGACTCCCTTGGGGGAGCAGTACTTC,CASSLEIRTPLGEQYF
.,TRBV6-5,TRBJ1-2,.,TGTGCCAGCACTCCAGCAGGGTACCATGGCTACACCTTC,CASTPAGYHGYTF
.,TRBV19,TRBJ2-3,.,TGTGCCAGCCAAGCCAGGATCACAGATACGCAGTATTTT,CASQARITDTQYF
.,TRBV2,TRBJ1-1,TRBD1,TGTGCCATGGGACAGGGCAGTGAAGCTTTCTTT,CAMGQGSEAFF
.,TRBV19,TRBJ1-5,.,TGTGCCAGTAGTATTGGACACGTGCCCAATCAGCCCCAGCATTTT,CASSIGHVPNQPQHF
.,TRBV3-1/TRBV3-2,TRBJ2-5,.,TGTGCCAGCAGCCCGCACAGGAGGGGTAGGGAGACCCAGTACTTC,CASSPHRRGRETQYF
.,TRBV24-1,TRBJ2-1,.,TGTGCCACCAGTGGCCCAGCGGGTTCCTACAATGAGCAGTTCTTC,CATSGPAGSYNEQFF
.,TRBV11-3,TRBJ1-1,.,TGTGCCAGCAGCTTAGGGGCAGGGTCCATCGCTGAAGCTTTCTTT,CASSLGAGSIAEAFF
once,TRBV27,TRBJ1-6,TRBD1,TGTGCCAGCGGGACCGGGACAGGGCGTCCAACCCTCCACTTT,CASGTGTGRPTLHF
.,TRBV5-1,TRBJ2-7,TRBD2,TGCGCCAGCAAGGACGCGCGGGGGTACGAGCAGTACTTC,CASKDARGYEQYF
.,TRBV7-9,TRBJ1-6,.,TGTGCCAGCAGCCTTGGGGGGGTCGGTTCACCCCTCCACTTT,CASSLGGVGSPLHF
.,TRBV29-1,TRBJ1-1,TRBD1,TGCAGCGTGGACAGGGCAGGGAACACTGAAGCTTTCTTT,CSVDRAGNTEAFF
once,TRBV12-3/TRBV12-4,TRBJ2-7,.,TGTGCCAGCAGCGTAAATTACGAGCAGTACTTC,CASSVNYEQYF
once,TRBV5-1,TRBJ1-2,TRBD1,TGCGCCAGCAGCCAGGGGGTCTATGGCTACACCTTC,CASSQGVYGYTF
once,TRBV7-8,TRBJ1-2,.,TGTGCCAGCAGTCCCCAATCCGCTGTCTTAGACTATGGCTACACCTTC,CASSPQSAVLDYGYTF
.,TRBV5-5,TRBJ1-1,.,TGTGCCAGCAGCCCAACATCGAACACTGAAGCTTTCTTT,CASSPTSNTEAFF
.,TRBV30,TRBJ2-7,TRBD1,TGTGCCTACACACCTCTGACAGGGTCGGGCGACGAGCAGTACTTC,CAYTPLTGSGDEQYF
.,TRBV15,TRBJ1-3,TRBD1,TGTGCCACCAGCAGAGGGACAGGGGCCGAAAACACCATATATTTT,CATSRGTGAENTIYF
.,TRBV15,TRBJ1-2,TRBD1,TGTGCCACCAGCAGAGATCTGGCAGGGGGCAGCTATGGCTACACCTTC,CATSRDLAGGSYGYTF
.,TRBV30,TRBJ1-3,TRBD1,TGTGCCTGGAGTACAGGGGGATCTGGAAACACCATATATTTT,CAWSTGGSGNTIYF
.,TRBV5-5,TRBJ1-5,.,TGTGCCAGCAGCTTGGGTACTGATCAGCCCCAGCATTTT,CASSLGTDQPQHF
.,TRBV20-1,TRBJ2-5,TRBD2,TGCAGTGTTCTCGGGGGGGAGACCCAGTACTTC,CSVLGGETQYF
.,TRBV7-9,TRBJ2-1,TRBD1,TGTGCCAGCAGCGGACAGGGTTGGGACAATGAGCAGTTCTTC,CASSGQGWDNEQFF
.,TRBV5-6,TRBJ1-2,.,TGTGCCAGCAGCTCCCGGGGGGGACGCAAAACATATGGCTACACCTTC,CASSSRGGRKTYGYTF
.,TRBV4-1,TRBJ1-5,TRBD1,TGCGCCAGCAGCCAAGAAACACAGGGGCATTTTAATCAGCCCCAGCATTTT,CASSQETQGHFNQPQHF
.,TRBV6-1,TRBJ1-2,TRBD1,TGTGCCAGCAGTGAACTCACAGGGGAAGGCTACACCTTC,CASSELTGEGYTF
.,TRBV19,TRBJ2-7,TRBD1,TGTGCCAGTAGTGCGGGGACAGGACCCTACGAGCAGTACTTC,CASSAGTGPYEQYF
.,TRBV5-1,TRBJ1-5,TRBD1,TGCGCCAGCAGCCCGGGACAGGGAGTCAATCAGCCCCAGCATTTT,CASSPGQGVNQPQHF
.,TRBV3-1/TRBV3-2,TRBJ1-1,.,TGTGCCAGCAGCCTCACTGCAGGAAACACTGAAGCTTTCTTT,CASSLTAGNTEAFF
.,TRBV7-9,TRBJ2-5,.,TGTGCCAGCAGCTTAGTCGGAGTAATGGAGACCCAGTACTTC,CASSLVGVMETQYF
once,TRBV9,TRBJ1-3,.,TGTGCCAGCAGTTCGGGTTCTGGAAACACCATATATTTT,CASSSGSGNTIYF
.,TRBV28,TRBJ1-1,TRBD1,TGTGCCAGCAGTAATCCGGGACAGTGGGGTTTGAACACTGAAGCTTTCTTT,CASSNPGQWGLNTEAFF
.,TRBV10-2,TRBJ1-3,.,TGCGCCAGCAGTACCATTAGGAGCTCTGGAAACACCATATATTTT,CASSTIRSSGNTIYF
.,TRBV5-4,TRBJ2-7,TRBD2,TGTGCCAGCAGCCCTCCGGGACTAGCGGGTAACTCCTACGAGCAGTACTTC,CASSPPGLAGNSYEQYF
.,TRBV30,TRBJ2-3,TRBD2,TGTGCCTGGTTACTAGCGGGGCTCACAGATACGCAGTATTTT,CAWLLAGLTDTQYF
.,TRBV30,TRBJ2-5,TRBD2,TGTGCCTGGAGTGTACAGGGACTAGCGGGGGGGCCTTGGGAGACCCAGTACTTC,CAWSVQGLAGGPWETQYF
.,TRBV19,TRBJ2-7,.,TGTGCCAGTAGTAATGTTGGGCACGAGCAGTACTTC,CASSNVGHEQYF
.,TRBV6-5,TRBJ1-2,.,TGTGCCAGCAGTTACTCGATGGCCTATGGCTACACCTTC,CASSYSMAYGYTF
.,TRBV24-1,TRBJ2-7,.,TGTGCCACCAGTGACCACGACAGCTCCTACGAGCAGTACTTC,CATSDHDSSYEQYF
.,TRBV27,TRBJ1-6,.,TGTGCCAGCAGTTTATACAGGACCTCCCCCACCCTCCACTTT,CASSLYRTSPTLHF
.,TRBV7-2,TRBJ2-3,.,TGTGCCAGCAGCTTCGGGTCAGGGGTCGGAGATACGCAGTATTTT,CASSFGSGVGDTQYF
.,TRBV12-5,TRBJ2-1,.,TGTGCTAGTGGTCTGGGGACTTGGGGTGCATCGCGGGACAATGAGCAGTTCTTC,CASGLGTWGASRDNEQFF
.,TRBV7-9,TRBJ1-4,TRBD1,TGTGCCAGCAGCGAGGACAGGGGTGACGAAAAACTGTTTTTT,CASSEDRGDEKLFF
few,TRBV7-2,TRBJ2-3,.,TGTGCCAGCAGCTTAGCGCAAGGGGGTACGCAGTATTTT,CASSLAQGGTQYF